This T cell receptor (beta chain) was sequenced for a study of neurological immune-mediated disorders (dated by TCRdb to between 2018 and 2021). Background for the entire study: Peripheral blood TCR-beta repertoires from HTLV-I-associated myelopathy (HAM/TSP) patients, multiple sclerosis patients and healthy controls were compared by UMI-based sequencing. The 90 to 110 TCR-beta libraries covered PBMC samples along with longitudinal samples, technical triplicates, and paired sorted CD4+ and CD8+ T-cell subsets. The cohort was made up of approximately 71 subjects, consisting of some 15 HAM/TSP patients, about 35 multiple sclerosis patients and around 20 healthy controls. What the work shows at the level of the full study, not this receptor alone: TCR clonal expansion was highest in HAM/TSP patients and lowest in MS patients, with MS patients falling below even healthy controls. Expanded clones from different subjects shared no identical CDR3 amino acid sequences, which suggests that TCR-beta repertoires were private in all groups.

For the sorted-subset TCR libraries, the starting material was roughly 1 million sorted CD4+ or CD8+ T cells. PBMCs were separated from peripheral blood using Ficoll-Hypaque density gradient centrifugation and then cryopreserved in liquid nitrogen. Paired sorted CD4+ and CD8+ subsets came from healthy controls, HAM/TSP patients and MS patients. cDNA synthesis used template-switch 5'RACE with a primer carrying a 10-nucleotide random unique molecular identifier tagging each TCR transcript. Every sequencing run yielded over 190 million TCR-beta sequences covering 15-18 subjects. The RNeasy kit was used to extract total RNA. Using the KAPA Real-time Library Amplification kit, TCR-beta VDJ regions were amplified with primers for the TCR constant region and the 5'RACE anchor. Sample indexes and Illumina adaptors were added in a first PCR, and a second PCR then increased library yield. After purification with Ampure beads, the TCR product of roughly 650 bp was size-selected on a 2% E-gel SizeSelection system. Before pooling, library quality was checked on a Bioanalyzer, concentration was measured with Qubit, and libraries were quantified with the Kapa Library Quantification kit. An Illumina HiSeq 2500 sequenced the libraries paired-end 2 x 150 bp. To increase sequence diversity, about 23-32% phiX was spiked into each library pool. From the authors' description of their analysis: Quality-filtered reads were processed with the UMI-based MiGEC pipeline, and over 75% of raw TCR sequences were removed by the MiGEC pipeline during error correction. IMGT germline references were used for alignment of VDJ genes, and clonotypes were defined by a unique CDR3 amino acid sequence together with V-J genes. Clonal expansion, Shannon diversity and CDR3 relatedness were evaluated with VDJtools (CalcPairwiseDistances, ClusterSamples), while phylogenetic trees were built in CLCbio workbench. Clones with at least 8 unique UMIs were defined as expanded, with this threshold being based on coefficient-of-variation modelling across technical triplicates. TCRdb's own reprocessing of the public reads used fastp at Q25 and MiXCR and kept productive beta chains. Duplicate CDR3 protein sequences are folded into a single record with the most common DNA and genes. The V and J calls reflect TCRdb's pipeline rather than the authors' work. The sample table shows tens of thousands of distinct CDR3 sequences, and around a tenth are seen once. The ten top clones hold around 4% of the sample.

The cysteine opens and the phenylalanine closes a CDR3 of 15 amino acids. The CDR3 DNA has 45 bases and is translated from base 1. For this chain, trimming is 1 base at the V end and 8 bases at the J end, and the number of junction bases without a gene match is 8. Taken from the germline V gene (reference sequence), the CDR1 and CDR2 loops are DFQATT and SNEGSKA. This clonotype has ten or more counts. The antigen it recognizes is unknown. No qualities accompany the bases; no much larger clone lies one base away. The sequence is built from TRBV20-1 and TRBJ1-6; 7 bases in the junction line up with TRBD1. The sequence derives from a woman in her 30s with HTLV-1-associated myelopathy (HAM/TSP). Material for sequencing was CD4+ T cells from blood. Here the CDR3 is given as CSARVGQIRDSPLHF. In nucleotides, the sequence is TGCAGTGCTAGAGTGGGACAGATTCGGGATTCACCCCTCCACTTT.